This entry concerns a single T cell receptor (beta chain). The target antigen is unknown. Via MiXCR, TCRdb re-called the 5' RACE reads, giving one row per CDR3 protein. The repertoire holds about 450,000 distinct CDR3 sequences, roughly 26% seen once, with roughly 1% in the top ten. This specimen comes from a study of CD8 T cells in ankylosing spondylitis. Study-wide findings and caveats: What seemed typical of ankylosing spondylitis blood was a TCR beta motif built from about eight highly homologous variants.

The germline CDR1 and CDR2 sequences are SGDLS and YYNGEE. The V and J ends lost 0 bases and 6 bases respectively, with 10 bases between them. The CDR3 length is 15 residues. The TCR sequence derives from a male donor with ankylosing spondylitis. This sequence joins TRBV9 and TRBJ1-6; D is perhaps TRBD1 (6 bases). Sequencing was carried out using blood, either unsorted or a sorted T cell fraction (not recorded which). CDR3 sequence: CASSVEGRGNSPLHF. For the CDR3, the DNA is TGTGCCAGCAGCGTAGAAGGCAGGGGTAATTCACCCCTCCACTTT.